The clone carrying this TCR beta chain was observed once. Other nucleotide sequences from this sample produce the same CDR3. This sample is part of a study of blood T cell repertoires in COVID-19. Turning to the study itself: The United States, Italy and Spain were the sources of the acute and convalescent COVID-19 samples. PBMCs, B-cell-depleted T cells, or T cells provided the cDNA or gDNA that made up the material.

Per the original data handling: By means of reference gene primer amplification, nucleated cell counts were estimated. This table comes from immunoSEQ multiplex PCR, and its TCRdb copy is limited to in-frame clones, with some not included. V, J and clone size derive from that table, while D and trimming were established from the DNA sequence. The sample has roughly 500,000 clones, roughly nine tenths seen once. It was during active infection that Seattle patients were enrolled and then longitudinally followed. CDR3 size: 12 residues. Deletions cut 3 bases from V and 6 bases from J, with 7 bases between.

This sequence joins TRBV12-3 or TRBV12-4 and TRBJ2-3; no reliable D call. Sequenced input: peripheral blood. The sequence derives from a man aged 18-30 years with COVID-19, enrolled during active disease. This chain's CDR3 is CASSFGADTQYF. Here the CDR3 DNA reads TGTGCCAGCAGTTTTGGAGCGGATACGCAGTATTTT.